A single sample gave rise to the 29 T cell receptor beta chains below, sequenced in a study of shared T cell receptors in the human thymus. The assay was immunoSEQ multiplex PCR, and TCRdb's table has in-frame clones only and misses some. This table has hundreds of thousands of clones, around 78% appearing once. The sample also formed part of further work on human thymus T cells.

The material sequenced was thymocytes. Receptors originate from a boy in the first two years of life with a congenital heart defect.

The V call is TRBV30, the J call TRBJ1-5, with 11 bases aligning to TRBD1. V dropped 0 bases and J dropped 1; count of bases not matched to a gene: 11. CDR3 length: 19 residues. Germline values: CDR1 GTSNPN, CDR2 SVGIG (reference sequence). CDR3 protein: CAWSVHRDRGTLSNQPQHF. The CDR3 DNA sequence: TGTGCCTGGAGTGTACATCGGGACAGGGGGACATTGAGCAATCAGCCCCAGCATTTT.

This clone was counted a few times. The V and J genes are TRBV5-1 and TRBJ1-1; a weak D match, TRBD1 (5 bases). Trimming removed 0 bases at V and 4 bases at J, with 13 bases between. The germline V gene has CDR1 SGHRS and CDR2 YFSETQ. This CDR3 comprises 15 residues. The CDR3 here is CASSLGSTESTEAFF. The CDR3 DNA sequence: TGCGCCAGCAGCTTGGGCTCGACAGAAAGCACTGAAGCTTTCTTT.

The gene calls are TRBV4-3 and TRBJ2-1; 10 bases are shared with TRBD2. Trimming at V came to 0 bases and at J to 9 bases, leaving 20 bases not matched to a gene. CDR3 length equals 20 residues. Germline V gene sequence: CDR1 LGHNA, CDR2 YSLEER. The DNA for the CDR3 is TGCGCCAGCAGCCAAGATTGGGGGGGCACCGGGCTAGCGGGAGCTATTGAGCAGTTCTTC. This gives the protein CASSQDWGGTGLAGAIEQFF.

J is TRBJ2-1 and V is TRBV6-5; 11 bases fit TRBD2. J gave up 6 bases and V 2 bases, and 6 bases lay outside the gene matches. CDR1 MNHEY and CDR2 SVGAGI come from the germline V gene. The CDR3 is 16 residues long. CDR3 in DNA: TGTGCCAGCAGTTACCAGGGACTAGCGGCCCCCAATGAGCAGTTCTTC. This sequence encodes CASSYQGLAAPNEQFF.

The V and J genes are TRBV4-2 and TRBJ2-3; tentatively, D is TRBD2 (6 bases). CDR1 and CDR2 from the germline V gene are LGHNA and YNFKEQ. The CDR3 consists of 18 residues. Trimming pared 3 bases from V and 2 bases from J, leaving 21 bases between. For the CDR3, the DNA is TGTGCCAGCAGCCACGGCCATAGGAGGCGGGGATACACAGATACGCAGTATTTT. It codes for CASSHGHRRRGYTDTQYF.

This chain joins TRBV5-1 and TRBJ2-6; D is perhaps TRBD1 (6 bases). V was pared by 0 bases and J by 0 bases, with 10 bases between. This CDR3 has 17 amino acids. Germline lookup yields CDR1 SGHRS and CDR2 YFSETQ. The DNA for the CDR3 is TGCGCCAGCAGCTTGGCAGGGGCGTCCTCTGGGGCCAACGTCCTGACTTTC. Its translation is CASSLAGASSGANVLTF.

The chain is built from TRBV5-1 and TRBJ1-1; possible D gene TRBD1, 5 bases. The V end was cut by 1 base, the J end by 3 bases, with 10 bases between. Germline CDR1 and CDR2: SGHRS and YFSETQ. The CDR3 has 14 amino acids. The DNA for the CDR3 is TGCGCCAGCAGCTTGTGGGGCGCGGACACTGAAGCTTTCTTT. Translated, it gives CASSLWGADTEAFF.

This clone has just a few counts. V gene TRBV27 combines with J gene TRBJ2-1; 11 positions agree with TRBD2. The CDR3 is 17 residues long. CDR1 and CDR2 from the germline V gene are MNHEY and SMNVEV (reference sequence). With V trimmed by 2 bases and J by 5 bases, 8 bases remained unmatched. CDR3 bases: TGTGCCAGCAGTTTAACCATAGCGGGAGGGCCGCACAATGAGCAGTTCTTC. Residues: CASSLTIAGGPHNEQFF.

The V and J genes are TRBV7-2 and TRBJ2-7, with 9 bases fitting TRBD2. The CDR3 sequence is 15 residues long. V lost 5 bases and J lost 3; bases outside the gene matches: 8. The germline gives CDR1 SGHTA, CDR2 FQGNSA. CDR3 nucleotides: TGTGCCAGCAGCGAGACTAGCGGAGCCTTCTACGAGCAGTACTTC. This sequence encodes CASSETSGAFYEQYF.

The chain carries TRBV9 and TRBJ2-3; the match to TRBD2 covers 8 bases. The CDR3 length is 15 residues. Trimming took 0 bases from V and 1 from J; bases not matched to a gene: 1. Per the germline V gene, CDR1 is SGDLS and CDR2 is YYNGEE. The chain's CDR3 is CASSVATSGTDTQYF. CDR3 DNA: TGTGCCAGCAGCGTAGCGACTAGCGGCACAGATACGCAGTATTTT.

V and J are TRBV18 and TRBJ1-2, with D maybe TRBD1 (5 bases). The V end lost 0 bases, the J end lost 7 bases, and 12 bases lay between the germline ends. Per germline, CDR1 KGHSH and CDR2 LQKENI. The CDR3 is 14 amino acids. CDR3 protein: CASSPPVEGPGYTF. The DNA of the CDR3 is TGTGCCAGCTCACCACCCGTGGAGGGGCCTGGCTACACCTTC.

This clone was seen a few times. V gene TRBV6-1 combines with J gene TRBJ1-4, with D possibly matching TRBD1 (6 bases). V shed 5 bases and J shed 7 bases, with 17 bases lying between them. There are 15 residues in the CDR3. The germline V gene has CDR1 MNHNS and CDR2 SASEGT. The CDR3 reads CASSLKDRPPEKLFF. The CDR3 coding sequence is TGTGCCAGCAGTTTGAAAGACAGGCCCCCTGAAAAACTGTTTTTT.

The chain is built from TRBV5-1 and TRBJ2-5; 12 nucleotides match TRBD1. This CDR3 spans 15 amino acids. Germline V CDR1 and CDR2: SGHRS, YFSETQ. V lost 4 bases and J lost 5; bases outside the gene matches: 6. The CDR3 loop is CASSRGTGGRETQYF. CDR3 bases: TGCGCCAGCAGCCGCGGGACAGGGGGCCGGGAGACCCAGTACTTC.

The chain recombines TRBV15 with TRBJ1-5; 11 bases agree with TRBD1. The V gene end was trimmed by 5 bases and the J gene end by 5 bases; junction bases not matched to a gene: 11. This CDR3 spans 17 amino acids. CDR1 LNHNV and CDR2 YYDKDF come from the germline V gene (reference sequence). CDR3 in amino acids: CATSSDPLDRGHQPQHF. The CDR3 region has the DNA TGTGCCACCAGCTCCGACCCCCTGGACAGGGGGCATCAGCCCCAGCATTTT. Full variable domain (remainder filled in from reference TRBV15 and TRBJ1-5): DAMVIQNPRYQVTQFGKPVTLSCSQTLNHNVMYWYQQKSSQAPKLLFHYYDKDFNNEADTPDNFQSRRPNTSFCFLDIRSPGLGDTAMYLCATSSDPLDRGHQPQHFGDGTRLSIL.

The chain links TRBV19 to TRBJ1-5; 7 nucleotides match TRBD1. The trim removed 6 bases at V and 0 bases at J, leaving 5 bases unmatched. CDR1 and CDR2 (germline): LNHDA, SQIVND (reference sequence). CDR3 length equals 15 residues. The CDR3 DNA sequence: TGTGCCAGTAGGGGACAGTACAGTAGCAATCAGCCCCAGCATTTT. Translated: CASRGQYSSNQPQHF.

The chain has TRBV14 and TRBJ2-7; D ambiguous. Germline CDR1 reads SGHDN; CDR2 reads FVKESK. The CDR3 consists of 13 residues. V lost 4 bases to trimming and J lost 2 bases, with 9 bases between them. CDR3 nucleotide sequence: TGTGCCAGCAGCCCCGACATCACCTACGAGCAGTACTTC. It specifies CASSPDITYEQYF.

J is TRBJ1-1 and V is TRBV5-1, with 8 bases matching TRBD1. The CDR3 is 14 amino acids. The trim removed 4 bases at V and 5 bases at J, leaving 7 bases unmatched. Germline CDR1 and CDR2: SGHRS and YFSETQ. This chain's CDR3 is CASSVTGGRTEAFF. In nucleotides, the CDR3 is TGCGCCAGCAGCGTTACAGGGGGTCGGACTGAAGCTTTCTTT.

The chain couples TRBV9 to TRBJ2-1, with TRBD1 matching over 8 bases. In germline, CDR1 is SGDLS, CDR2 YYNGEE. The J segment lost 12 bases and the V segment lost 4 bases, leaving 12 bases of the junction unmatched. The CDR3 has 14 residues. Here the CDR3 DNA reads TGTGCCAGCAGCACCTCCCGTGGGACAGGACGGCAGTTCTTC. It specifies CASSTSRGTGRQFF.

A few counts support this clone. This rearrangement joins TRBV29-1 to TRBJ1-1; no clear D gene. The CDR3 runs 9 residues. Germline V gene lookup returns CDR1 SQVTM and CDR2 ANQGSEA. V lost 6 bases to trimming and J lost 3 bases, with 2 bases between them. Here the CDR3 reads CSVDTEAFF. The CDR3 DNA sequence: TGCAGCGTCGACACTGAAGCTTTCTTT.

The chain combines TRBV2 with TRBJ1-2; tentatively, D is TRBD1 (5 bases). V lost 0 bases to trimming and J lost 8 bases, with 19 bases between them. The CDR3 runs 16 residues. Looked up from germline, CDR1 is SNHLY and CDR2 is FYNNEI. The CDR3, as DNA: TGTGCCAGCAGTGAAGCGAATTTGGGGGGGAACAGGGGCTACACCTTC. Translating it yields CASSEANLGGNRGYTF.

The V gene is TRBV10-3, the J gene TRBJ1-1; no reliable D call. This CDR3 region has 13 residues. Germline CDR1 ENHRY, CDR2 SYGVKD. Trimming removed 7 bases at V and 2 bases at J, with 11 bases between. CDR3 residues: CAITGKINTEAFF. The CDR3, as DNA: TGTGCCATCACGGGGAAGATTAACACTGAAGCTTTCTTT.

This chain joins TRBV27 and TRBJ2-1; D uncertain. The germline V gene encodes CDR1 MNHEY and CDR2 SMNVEV (reference sequence). The CDR3 is made up of 15 amino acids. V lost 3 bases and J 3 bases, leaving 12 bases between the germline ends. CDR3 DNA: TGTGCCAGCAGTTTCCCGCGGATGGGCTACAATGAGCAGTTCTTC. This sequence encodes CASSFPRMGYNEQFF.

This rearrangement joins TRBV27 to TRBJ2-4, with TRBD1 as a possible D gene (5 bases). V dropped 2 bases and J dropped 1 base, with 12 bases sitting between them. The length of the CDR3 is 16 residues. Looked up from germline, CDR1 is MNHEY and CDR2 is SMNVEV (reference sequence). The CDR3 coding sequence is TGTGCCAGCAGTTTAGGCCCCCCAGGGGCCAAAAACATTCAGTACTTC. Translating it yields CASSLGPPGAKNIQYF.

A single count supports this clone. The chain recombines TRBV2 with TRBJ2-7, with D perhaps TRBD1 (5 bases). Looked up from germline, CDR1 is SNHLY and CDR2 is FYNNEI. CDR3 length: 15 amino acids. Trimming stripped 7 bases from V and 6 bases from J, with 22 bases between. The CDR3 DNA reads as TGTGCCAGCACCCCAGGACACCCGAGCGTGGGCGAGCAGTACTTC. Amino acid sequence: CASTPGHPSVGEQYF.

The chain joins TRBV27 to TRBJ2-3; D is perhaps TRBD2 (5 bases). This CDR3 spans 16 amino acids. Germline V gives CDR1 MNHEY, CDR2 SMNVEV (reference sequence). V was clipped by 4 bases and J by 0 bases, with 14 bases between them. The CDR3 protein is CASSSRPLDSTDTQYF. DNA for the CDR3: TGTGCCAGCAGTTCACGCCCACTAGATAGCACAGATACGCAGTATTTT.

The chain employs TRBV9 and TRBJ2-1; TRBD2 aligns across 8 bases. V shed 4 bases, J shed 8 bases, and the junction held 11 bases outside the gene matches. The CDR3 covers 15 residues. Looked up from germline, CDR1 is SGDLS and CDR2 is YYNGEE. The CDR3 nucleotides are TGTGCCAGCAGCCCACCGGGGGGGAGGATATATGAGCAGTTCTTC. Its translation is CASSPPGGRIYEQFF.

The gene calls are TRBV4-3 and TRBJ2-4; 10 bases align to TRBD2. The CDR3 contains 17 residues. The germline CDR1 and CDR2 sequences are LGHNA and YSLEER. Trimming cost V 4 bases and J 3 bases; bases outside gene matches: 9. Here the CDR3 reads CASSPTGGLADKNIQYF. Here the CDR3 DNA reads TGCGCCAGCAGCCCCACCGGTGGACTAGCGGACAAAAACATTCAGTACTTC.

The chain couples TRBV6-5 to TRBJ2-2; D not resolved. Trimming took 0 bases from V and 6 from J, leaving 11 bases between them. CDR1 is MNHEY and CDR2 is SVGAGI in the germline V gene. This CDR3 is built from 15 residues. The CDR3 here is CASSYSRKEPGELFF. The CDR3 DNA is TGTGCCAGCAGTTACTCCAGAAAGGAGCCCGGGGAGCTGTTTTTT.

The V gene is TRBV4-3, the J gene TRBJ1-5; the match to TRBD1 covers 8 bases. The J segment lost 1 base and the V segment lost 1 base, leaving 9 bases of the junction unmatched. This CDR3 region has 18 residues. Germline CDR1 LGHNA, CDR2 YSLEER. CDR3 amino acids: CASSQGWTGRNSNQPQHF. CDR3 sequence (DNA): TGCGCCAGCAGCCAAGGATGGACAGGGAGGAACAGCAATCAGCCCCAGCATTTT.